The entry that follows covers one T cell receptor beta chain sequence. The record originates from a study of CD8 T cells in Susac syndrome. An input of about 0.5 to 1 ug of RNA was subjected to reverse transcription using random hexamers. An immunoSEQ multiplex PCR generated amplified TCR beta CDR3 products spanning 54 Vbeta and 13 Jbeta. Via MiXCR, TCRdb re-called the immunoSEQ multiplex PCR reads, giving one row per CDR3 protein. This sample yields more than 200,000 distinct CDR3 sequences, of which 92% are seen a single time; around 0.13% belongs to the top ten. Relapsing-remitting disease, either stable or active, was present in the treatment-naive patients who were the multiple sclerosis controls. Negative isolation was applied to CD8+ and CD4+ T cells, and FACS enrichment was applied to TEMRA cells. Trimming removed 7 bases from V and 4 bases from J, with 7 bases in between. Germline V gene lookup returns CDR1 SGHTS and CDR2 YDEGEE. The CDR3 sequence is 11 residues long.

The chain couples TRBV5-8 to TRBJ2-3; tentative D call: TRBD1 (6 bases). The sequence was collected from a human donor with multiple sclerosis. The material sequenced was CD8+ T cells from PBMCs. CDR3 in amino acids: CASQGPDTQYF. The CDR3 nucleotides are TGTGCCAGCCAGGGGCCAGATACGCAGTATTTT.